One sample yielded the 11 T cell receptor beta chains listed below, sequenced in a study of blood T cell repertoires in COVID-19. The assay was immunoSEQ multiplex PCR, and TCRdb's table has in-frame clones only and misses some. The profile shows under 350,000 clones, roughly 90% of them singletons. The specimen was peripheral blood. The source is a man aged 45-65 years with acute or convalescent COVID-19.

The chain couples TRBV5-4 to TRBJ2-1, with TRBD1 matching 7 bases. Germline values: CDR1 SGHNT, CDR2 YYREEE (reference sequence). The CDR3 length is 12 residues. The trim removed 10 bases at V and 2 bases at J, leaving 3 bases unmatched. CDR3 in DNA: TGTGCCTCCGGGACAGCCTACAATGAGCAGTTCTTC. Translating it yields CASGTAYNEQFF.

The DNA of the CDR3 is TGCGCCAGCAGTGAGGTCAGGGGGAGGACAGATACGCAGTATTTT. Translating it yields CASSEVRGRTDTQYF. This rearrangement joins TRBV10-2 to TRBJ2-3; D perhaps matches TRBD1 (7 bases). Per the germline V gene, CDR1 is WSHSY and CDR2 is SAAADI. Trimming took 2 bases from V and 3 from J, leaving 12 bases between them. The CDR3 contains 15 residues.

The chain is built from TRBV12-3 or TRBV12-4 and TRBJ1-2; D is ambiguous. CDR3 length: 12 residues. V dropped 3 bases and J dropped 7 bases, with 9 bases sitting between them. The CDR3 nucleotides read TGTGCCAGCAGTTTGAGGGAGTTTGGCTACACCTTC. This translates into CASSLREFGYTF.

The rearrangement uses TRBV20-1 and TRBJ1-2; D gene ambiguous. The CDR3 sequence is 14 residues long. Trimming cost V 3 bases and J 6 bases, with 17 bases left between them. Looked up from germline, CDR1 is DFQATT and CDR2 is SNEGSKA (reference sequence). In DNA form, the CDR3 reads TGCAGTGCTAGTGTTAGACACAATCTGGATGGCTACACCTTC. Protein product: CSASVRHNLDGYTF.

The J gene is TRBJ2-7, the V gene TRBV5-1; D is undetermined. The CDR3 has 13 amino acids. Germline V CDR1 and CDR2: SGHRS, YFSETQ. Trimming cost V 0 bases and J 0 bases, with 4 bases left between them. The CDR3 bases are TGCGCCAGCAGCTTGGCTAGCTCCTACGAGCAGTACTTC. Translation gives CASSLASSYEQYF.

In its sample, this clone was seen once. The gene calls are TRBV5-1 and TRBJ2-3, with D maybe TRBD1 (6 bases). Trimming pared 5 bases from V and 6 bases from J, leaving 13 bases between. Germline CDR1 and CDR2: SGHRS and YFSETQ. The CDR3 sequence is 13 residues long. The chain's CDR3 is CASRPQGFDTQYF. In DNA, the CDR3 is TGCGCCAGCAGACCCCAGGGGTTCGATACGCAGTATTTT.

The J gene is TRBJ1-2, the V gene TRBV2; 10 bases agree with TRBD1. The V gene end was trimmed by 6 bases and the J gene end by 3 bases; junction bases not matched to a gene: 4. The CDR3 has 14 residues. The germline V gene encodes CDR1 SNHLY and CDR2 FYNNEI. CDR3 sequence reads: CASRPGTGDYGYTF. In DNA form, the CDR3 reads TGTGCCAGCAGGCCTGGGACAGGGGACTATGGCTACACCTTC.

This clone was seen just once. The genes are TRBV30 and TRBJ2-1; 9 bases are a match to TRBD2. This CDR3 region has 14 residues. Germline lookup yields CDR1 GTSNPN and CDR2 SVGIG (reference sequence). The junction had 5 bases not matched to a gene; V was cut back by 2 bases and J by 6 bases. The CDR3 protein is CAWSLGGGANEQFF. The CDR3 DNA reads as TGTGCCTGGAGTCTCGGCGGGGGGGCCAATGAGCAGTTCTTC.

The chain couples TRBV5-1 to TRBJ2-7; no firm D call. This CDR3 has 12 residues. The V gene's germline CDR1 is SGHRS and CDR2 YFSETQ. Trimming stripped 7 bases from V and 5 bases from J, with 13 bases between. The CDR3 loop reads CASLYPRHEQYF. The CDR3 DNA follows: TGCGCCAGCCTATACCCTCGCCACGAGCAGTACTTC.

The chain is built from TRBV7-9 and TRBJ2-1; TRBD2 might be the D (7 bases). Trimming shortened V by 3 bases and J by 2 bases, and 8 bases separated the two germline ends. CDR3 length: 14 residues. The V gene's germline CDR1 is SEHNR and CDR2 FQNEAQ (reference sequence). CDR3 sequence reads: CASSFGGPYNEQFF. DNA of the CDR3: TGTGCCAGCAGCTTCGGGGGGCCCTACAATGAGCAGTTCTTC.

The V and J genes are TRBV6-5 and TRBJ2-1; D perhaps matches TRBD2 (5 bases). The CDR3 is 15 amino acids. CDR1 is MNHEY and CDR2 is SVGAGI in the germline V gene. V lost 5 bases to trimming and J lost 8 bases, with 19 bases between them. CDR3 DNA: TGTGCCAGCAGTACCGGACTGGCGAGAGGGCATGAGCAGTTCTTC. This codes for CASSTGLARGHEQFF.